These T cell receptor beta chains were read from a single sample in a study of graft-versus-host responses after intestinal transplantation. This table comes from immunoSEQ multiplex PCR, and its TCRdb copy is limited to in-frame clones, with some not included. Here the sample spans about 57,000 clones, about 87% being singletons. The source was PBMCs, collected 26 days after transplant. These receptors all stem from a human patient who received an intestinal transplant, so some T cells may come from the graft donor. Each CDR3 is given with its conserved first and last residue. The D gene is left open where the match is weak. Not all rows give a size; the values are once, few, many and, for expanded clones, a class.

D gene: NA
J gene: TRBJ1-1
V gene: TRBV4-1
clone size: once
CDR3 protein: CASSQEGVAPEAFF
CDR3 DNA: TGCGCCAGCAGCCAAGAAGGGGTGGCTCCTGAAGCTTTCTTT

D gene: NA
J gene: TRBJ2-1
V gene: TRBV6-1
clone size: NA
CDR3 protein: CASSERGSSYNEQFF
CDR3 DNA: TGTGCCAGCAGTGAAAGGGGTTCCTCCTACAATGAGCAGTTCTTC

D gene: TRBD1
J gene: TRBJ2-1
V gene: TRBV4-3
clone size: NA
CDR3 protein: CASSQGTGTYNEQFF
CDR3 DNA: TGCGCCAGCAGCCAAGGGACAGGGACCTACAATGAGCAGTTCTTC

D gene: NA
J gene: TRBJ2-3
V gene: TRBV28
clone size: NA
CDR3 protein: CASSLTGDGPSTDTQYF
CDR3 DNA: TGTGCCAGCAGTTTGACAGGCGACGGACCTAGCACAGATACGCAGTATTTT

D gene: TRBD2
J gene: TRBJ2-3
V gene: TRBV15
clone size: once
CDR3 protein: CATRQSGGLGTQYF
CDR3 DNA: TGTGCCACCAGACAGAGCGGGGGGTTAGGTACGCAGTATTTT

D gene: NA
J gene: TRBJ1-1
V gene: TRBV5-8
clone size: NA
CDR3 protein: CASSLVGTHNTEAFF
CDR3 DNA: TGTGCCAGCAGCTTGGTGGGCACACATAACACTGAAGCTTTCTTT

D gene: TRBD1
J gene: TRBJ1-5
V gene: TRBV28
clone size: NA
CDR3 protein: CASSSLPRTGSRNQPQHF
CDR3 DNA: TGTGCCAGCAGTTCACTTCCTAGGACAGGGTCCCGCAATCAGCCCCAGCATTTT

D gene: NA
J gene: TRBJ1-1
V gene: TRBV28
clone size: NA
CDR3 protein: CASRTFAEAFF
CDR3 DNA: TGTGCCAGCAGAACTTTCGCTGAAGCTTTCTTT

D gene: TRBD1
J gene: TRBJ2-1
V gene: TRBV29-1
clone size: NA
CDR3 protein: CSVRGWDRQSNNEQFF
CDR3 DNA: TGCAGCGTTCGGGGATGGGACAGACAGTCGAACAATGAGCAGTTCTTC

D gene: TRBD2
J gene: TRBJ2-1
V gene: TRBV29-1
clone size: once
CDR3 protein: CSVVGTSVSSYNEQFF
CDR3 DNA: TGCAGCGTTGTAGGGACTAGCGTAAGCTCCTACAATGAGCAGTTCTTC

D gene: TRBD1
J gene: TRBJ2-7
V gene: TRBV5-1
clone size: NA
CDR3 protein: CASSLEGTGAYEQYF
CDR3 DNA: TGCGCCAGCAGCTTGGAAGGGACAGGGGCCTACGAGCAGTACTTC

D gene: NA
J gene: TRBJ1-3
V gene: TRBV10-3
clone size: NA
CDR3 protein: CAISSDSSSGNTIYF
CDR3 DNA: TGTGCCATCAGTTCCGACAGTTCTTCTGGAAACACCATATATTTT

D gene: NA
J gene: TRBJ2-1
V gene: TRBV7-9
clone size: NA
CDR3 protein: CASSPNRVNEQFF
CDR3 DNA: TGTGCCAGCAGCCCGAACAGGGTAAATGAGCAGTTCTTC

D gene: NA
J gene: TRBJ1-1
V gene: TRBV29-1
clone size: NA
CDR3 protein: CSGLRGRNTEAFF
CDR3 DNA: TGCAGCGGGCTTCGTGGCCGGAACACTGAAGCTTTCTTT

D gene: TRBD2
J gene: TRBJ2-3
V gene: TRBV9
clone size: NA
CDR3 protein: CASSVEGGLAGEADTQYF
CDR3 DNA: TGTGCCAGCAGCGTAGAAGGTGGACTAGCGGGAGAAGCAGATACGCAGTATTTT

D gene: NA
J gene: TRBJ1-5
V gene: TRBV7-9
clone size: NA
CDR3 protein: CASSSNRVPNQPQHF
CDR3 DNA: TGTGCCAGCAGCTCTAACAGGGTTCCCAATCAGCCCCAGCATTTT

D gene: NA
J gene: TRBJ1-1
V gene: TRBV2
clone size: NA
CDR3 protein: CASNGGVNTEAFF
CDR3 DNA: TGTGCCAGCAATGGGGGGGTGAACACTGAAGCTTTCTTT

D gene: NA
J gene: TRBJ2-5
V gene: TRBV15
clone size: NA
CDR3 protein: CATSRDYKTQYF
CDR3 DNA: TGTGCCACCAGCAGGGACTATAAGACCCAGTACTTC

D gene: TRBD1
J gene: TRBJ1-5
V gene: TRBV6-6
clone size: NA
CDR3 protein: CASSSGTGVNQPQHF
CDR3 DNA: TGTGCCAGCAGTTCTGGGACAGGCGTCAATCAGCCCCAGCATTTT

D gene: TRBD2
J gene: TRBJ2-3
V gene: TRBV28
clone size: once
CDR3 protein: CATTSGGRSDTQYF
CDR3 DNA: TGTGCCACCACTAGCGGGGGGAGGTCAGATACGCAGTATTTT

D gene: NA
J gene: TRBJ2-7
V gene: TRBV5-1
clone size: NA
CDR3 protein: CASSGWADSYEQYF
CDR3 DNA: TGCGCCAGCAGCGGCTGGGCAGACTCCTACGAGCAGTACTTC

D gene: TRBD1
J gene: TRBJ1-2
V gene: TRBV28
clone size: NA
CDR3 protein: CASSSGQGAIGGYTF
CDR3 DNA: TGTGCCAGCAGCTCTGGACAGGGGGCAATTGGTGGCTACACCTTC

D gene: TRBD2
J gene: TRBJ2-3
V gene: TRBV27
clone size: NA
CDR3 protein: CASSTRLAGDTDTQYF
CDR3 DNA: TGTGCCAGCAGCACCCGACTAGCGGGAGACACAGATACGCAGTATTTT

D gene: NA
J gene: TRBJ1-1
V gene: TRBV21-1
clone size: NA
CDR3 protein: CASSKAHLYSTEAFF
CDR3 DNA: TGTGCCAGCAGCAAAGCCCACCTGTATAGCACTGAAGCTTTCTTT

D gene: TRBD1
J gene: TRBJ2-7
V gene: TRBV5-1
clone size: NA
CDR3 protein: CASSPGQGPYEQYF
CDR3 DNA: TGCGCCAGCAGCCCGGGACAGGGGCCCTACGAGCAGTACTTC

D gene: NA
J gene: TRBJ1-2
V gene: TRBV5-1
clone size: once
CDR3 protein: CASSTTGTGAFNYGYTF
CDR3 DNA: TGCGCCAGCAGCACCACCGGGACTGGGGCTTTTAACTATGGCTACACCTTC

D gene: NA
J gene: TRBJ2-3
V gene: TRBV6-6
clone size: NA
CDR3 protein: CASTYLPLSPDTQYF
CDR3 DNA: TGTGCCAGCACATATCTCCCGTTAAGCCCAGATACGCAGTATTTT

D gene: NA
J gene: TRBJ2-3
V gene: TRBV28
clone size: NA
CDR3 protein: CASSSREGTDTQYF
CDR3 DNA: TGTGCCAGCAGCTCCCGAGAGGGCACAGATACGCAGTATTTT

D gene: NA
J gene: TRBJ2-7
V gene: TRBV4-1
clone size: once
CDR3 protein: CASSQVGAGEQYF
CDR3 DNA: TGCGCCAGCAGCCAAGTGGGGGCAGGAGAGCAGTACTTC

D gene: NA
J gene: TRBJ2-1
V gene: TRBV15
clone size: few
CDR3 protein: CATSGGNSYNEQFF
CDR3 DNA: TGTGCCACCAGCGGCGGAAACTCCTACAATGAGCAGTTCTTC

D gene: NA
J gene: TRBJ2-5
V gene: TRBV28
clone size: NA
CDR3 protein: CASSRRRGPETQYF
CDR3 DNA: TGTGCCAGCAGTCGGAGGAGGGGGCCGGAGACCCAGTACTTC

D gene: NA
J gene: TRBJ2-5
V gene: TRBV7-8
clone size: medium-sized
CDR3 protein: CASSFLRGAETQYF
CDR3 DNA: TGTGCCAGCAGCTTTCTAAGGGGCGCGGAGACCCAGTACTTC

D gene: NA
J gene: TRBJ2-1
V gene: TRBV7-8
clone size: NA
CDR3 protein: CASSLARRGPYNEQFF
CDR3 DNA: TGTGCCAGCAGCTTAGCACGCCGAGGGCCCTACAATGAGCAGTTCTTC

D gene: TRBD2
J gene: TRBJ2-7
V gene: TRBV6-1
clone size: NA
CDR3 protein: CATLSPGGPYEQYF
CDR3 DNA: TGTGCCACCTTGAGCCCGGGGGGACCCTACGAGCAGTACTTC

D gene: TRBD2
J gene: TRBJ2-1
V gene: TRBV5-1
clone size: NA
CDR3 protein: CASSPTSGSGDEQFF
CDR3 DNA: TGCGCCAGCAGCCCTACTAGCGGGAGTGGCGATGAGCAGTTCTTC

D gene: NA
J gene: TRBJ2-1
V gene: TRBV4-1
clone size: NA
CDR3 protein: CASSLGDLNEQFF
CDR3 DNA: TGCGCCAGCAGCCTAGGAGATCTCAATGAGCAGTTCTTC

D gene: NA
J gene: TRBJ2-2
V gene: TRBV5-1
clone size: NA
CDR3 protein: CASGGRTTGELFF
CDR3 DNA: TGCGCCAGCGGGGGCAGGACCACCGGGGAGCTGTTTTTT

D gene: NA
J gene: TRBJ1-1
V gene: TRBV19
clone size: NA
CDR3 protein: CASSETDSVNTEAFF
CDR3 DNA: TGTGCCAGTAGTGAAACGGACAGCGTGAACACTGAAGCTTTCTTT